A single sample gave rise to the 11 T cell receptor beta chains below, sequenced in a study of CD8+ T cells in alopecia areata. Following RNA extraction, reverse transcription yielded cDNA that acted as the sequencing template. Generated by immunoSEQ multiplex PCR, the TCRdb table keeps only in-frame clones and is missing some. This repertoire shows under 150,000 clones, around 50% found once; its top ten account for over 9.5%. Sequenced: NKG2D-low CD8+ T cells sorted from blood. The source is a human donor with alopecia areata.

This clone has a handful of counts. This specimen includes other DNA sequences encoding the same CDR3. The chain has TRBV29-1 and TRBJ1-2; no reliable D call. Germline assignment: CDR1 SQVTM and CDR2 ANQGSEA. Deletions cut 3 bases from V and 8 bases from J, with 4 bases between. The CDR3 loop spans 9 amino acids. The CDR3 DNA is TGCAGCGTTGATGGAGGCTACACCTTC. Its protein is CSVDGGYTF.

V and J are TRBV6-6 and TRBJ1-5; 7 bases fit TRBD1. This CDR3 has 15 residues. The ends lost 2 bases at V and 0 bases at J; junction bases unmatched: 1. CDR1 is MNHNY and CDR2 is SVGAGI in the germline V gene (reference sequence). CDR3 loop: CASSYGQDSNQPQHF. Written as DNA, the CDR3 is TGTGCCAGCAGTTACGGACAGGATAGCAATCAGCCCCAGCATTTT.

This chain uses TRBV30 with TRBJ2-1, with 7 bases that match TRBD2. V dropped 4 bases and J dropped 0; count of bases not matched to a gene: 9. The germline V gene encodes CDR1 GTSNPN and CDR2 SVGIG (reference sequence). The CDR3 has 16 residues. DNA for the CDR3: TGTGCCTGGACATATAGCGGGTCCATCTCCTACAATGAGCAGTTCTTC. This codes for CAWTYSGSISYNEQFF.

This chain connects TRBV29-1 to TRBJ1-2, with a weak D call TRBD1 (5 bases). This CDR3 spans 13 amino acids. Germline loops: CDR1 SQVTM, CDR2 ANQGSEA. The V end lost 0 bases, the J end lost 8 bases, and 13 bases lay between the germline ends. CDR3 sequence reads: CSVEDGAGRGYTF. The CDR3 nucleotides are TGCAGCGTTGAAGATGGGGCTGGAAGGGGCTACACCTTC.

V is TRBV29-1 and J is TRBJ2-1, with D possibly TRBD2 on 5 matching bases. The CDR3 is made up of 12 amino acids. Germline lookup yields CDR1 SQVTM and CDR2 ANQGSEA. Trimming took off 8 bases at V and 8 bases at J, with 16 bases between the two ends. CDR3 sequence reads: CSMAPSGYEQFF. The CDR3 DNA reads TGCAGCATGGCCCCGTCGGGGTATGAGCAGTTCTTC.

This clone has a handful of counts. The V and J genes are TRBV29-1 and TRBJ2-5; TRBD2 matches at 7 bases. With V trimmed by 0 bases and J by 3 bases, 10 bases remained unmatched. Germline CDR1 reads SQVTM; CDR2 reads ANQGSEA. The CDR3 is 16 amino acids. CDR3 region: CSVEDFQASGEETQYF. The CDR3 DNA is TGCAGCGTTGAAGATTTTCAGGCTAGCGGCGAAGAGACCCAGTACTTC.

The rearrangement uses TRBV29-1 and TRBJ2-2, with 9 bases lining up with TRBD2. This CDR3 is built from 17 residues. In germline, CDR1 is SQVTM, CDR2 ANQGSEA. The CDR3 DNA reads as TGCCTCAGCGTTGACCCCCAGCGGGGGGACGTAGAAGGGGAGCTGTTTTTT. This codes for CLSVDPQRGDVEGELFF.

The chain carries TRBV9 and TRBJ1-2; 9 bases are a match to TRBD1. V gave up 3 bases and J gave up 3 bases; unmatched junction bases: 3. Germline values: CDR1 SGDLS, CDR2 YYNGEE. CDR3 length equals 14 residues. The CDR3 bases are TGTGCCAGCAGCGGGGGACAGGGCGACTATGGCTACACCTTC. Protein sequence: CASSGGQGDYGYTF.

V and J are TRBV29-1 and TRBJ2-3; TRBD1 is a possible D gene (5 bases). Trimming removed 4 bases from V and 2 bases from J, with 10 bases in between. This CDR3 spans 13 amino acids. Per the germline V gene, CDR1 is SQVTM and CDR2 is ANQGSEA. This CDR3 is CSVVSRDTDTQYF. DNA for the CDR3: TGCAGCGTTGTATCCAGGGACACAGATACGCAGTATTTT.

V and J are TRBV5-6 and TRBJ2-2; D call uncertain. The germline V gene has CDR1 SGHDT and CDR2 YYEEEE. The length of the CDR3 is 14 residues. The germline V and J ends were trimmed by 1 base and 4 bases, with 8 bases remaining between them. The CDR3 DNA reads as TGTGCCAGCAGCTTGTGGCAGCTCACCGGGGAGCTGTTTTTT. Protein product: CASSLWQLTGELFF.

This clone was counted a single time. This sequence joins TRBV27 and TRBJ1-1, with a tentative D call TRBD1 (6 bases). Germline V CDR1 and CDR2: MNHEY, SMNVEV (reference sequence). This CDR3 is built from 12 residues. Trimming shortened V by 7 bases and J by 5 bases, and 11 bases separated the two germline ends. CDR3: CASKGRGTEAFF. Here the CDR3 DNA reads TGTGCCAGCAAGGGGAGGGGGACTGAAGCTTTCTTT.